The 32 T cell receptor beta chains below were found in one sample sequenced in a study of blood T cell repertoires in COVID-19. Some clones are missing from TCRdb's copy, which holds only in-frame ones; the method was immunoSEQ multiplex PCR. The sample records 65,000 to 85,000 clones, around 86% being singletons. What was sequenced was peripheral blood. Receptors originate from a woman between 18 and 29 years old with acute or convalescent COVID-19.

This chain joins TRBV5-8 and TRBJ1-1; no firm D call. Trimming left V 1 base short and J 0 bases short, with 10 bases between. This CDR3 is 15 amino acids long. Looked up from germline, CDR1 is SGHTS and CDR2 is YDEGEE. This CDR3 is CASSLSGRMNTEAFF. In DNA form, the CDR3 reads TGTGCCAGCAGCTTGTCAGGCCGCATGAACACTGAAGCTTTCTTT.

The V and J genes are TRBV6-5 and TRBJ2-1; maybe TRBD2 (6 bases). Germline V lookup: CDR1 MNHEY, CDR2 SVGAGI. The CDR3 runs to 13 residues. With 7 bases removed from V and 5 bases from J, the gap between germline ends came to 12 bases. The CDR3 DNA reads TGTGCCAGCACCAAGACTAGAAACAATGAGCAGTTCTTC. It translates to CASTKTRNNEQFF.

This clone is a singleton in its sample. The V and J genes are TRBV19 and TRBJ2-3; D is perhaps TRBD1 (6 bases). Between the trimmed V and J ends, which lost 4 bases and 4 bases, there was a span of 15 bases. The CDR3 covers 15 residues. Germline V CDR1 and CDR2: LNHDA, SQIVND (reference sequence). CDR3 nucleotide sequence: TGTGCCAGTAGTAACTTACAGGGTTCGGCAGATACGCAGTATTTT. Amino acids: CASSNLQGSADTQYF. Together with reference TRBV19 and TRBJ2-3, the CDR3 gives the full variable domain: DGGITQSPKYLFRKEGQNVTLSCEQNLNHDAMYWYRQDPGQGLRLIYYSQIVNDFQKGDIAEGYSVSREKKESFPLTVTSAQKNPTAFYLCASSNLQGSADTQYFGPGTRLTVL.

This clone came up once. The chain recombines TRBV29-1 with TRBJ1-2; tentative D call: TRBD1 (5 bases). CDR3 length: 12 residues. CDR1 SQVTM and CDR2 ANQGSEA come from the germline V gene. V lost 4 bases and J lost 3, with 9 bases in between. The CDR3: CSVVEGDYGYTF. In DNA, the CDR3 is TGCAGCGTTGTTGAAGGGGACTATGGCTACACCTTC.

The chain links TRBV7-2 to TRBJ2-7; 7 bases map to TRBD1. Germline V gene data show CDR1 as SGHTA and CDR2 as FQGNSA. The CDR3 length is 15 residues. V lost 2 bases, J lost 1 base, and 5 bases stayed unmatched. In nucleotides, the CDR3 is TGTGCCAGCAGCTTATACTGGGGACAGTCCTACGAGCAGTACTTC. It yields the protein CASSLYWGQSYEQYF.

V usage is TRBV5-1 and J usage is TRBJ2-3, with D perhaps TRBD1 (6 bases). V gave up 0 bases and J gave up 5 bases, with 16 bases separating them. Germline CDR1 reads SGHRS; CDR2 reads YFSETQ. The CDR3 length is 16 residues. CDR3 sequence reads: CASSLDRVVSGDTQYF. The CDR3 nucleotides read TGCGCCAGCAGCTTGGACAGGGTGGTCAGCGGAGATACGCAGTATTTT. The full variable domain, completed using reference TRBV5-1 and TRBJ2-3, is KAGVTQTPRYLIKTRGQQVTLSCSPISGHRSVSWYQQTPGQGLQFLFEYFSETQRNKGNFPGRFSGRQFSNSRSEMNVSTLELGDSALYLCASSLDRVVSGDTQYFGPGTRLTVL.

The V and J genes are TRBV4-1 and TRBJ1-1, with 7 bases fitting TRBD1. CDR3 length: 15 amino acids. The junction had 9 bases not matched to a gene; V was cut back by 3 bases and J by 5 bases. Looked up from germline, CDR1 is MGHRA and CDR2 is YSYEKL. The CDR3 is CASSQPLGQTTEAFF. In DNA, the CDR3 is TGCGCCAGCAGCCAGCCTCTGGGACAGACTACTGAAGCTTTCTTT.

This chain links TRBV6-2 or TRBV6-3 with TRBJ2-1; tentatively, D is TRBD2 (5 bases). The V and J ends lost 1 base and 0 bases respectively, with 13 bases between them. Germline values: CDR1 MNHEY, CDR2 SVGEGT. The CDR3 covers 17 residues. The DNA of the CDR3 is TGTGCCAGCAGTTACTTGGGCTGGGGAGTCTCCTACAATGAGCAGTTCTTC. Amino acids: CASSYLGWGVSYNEQFF.

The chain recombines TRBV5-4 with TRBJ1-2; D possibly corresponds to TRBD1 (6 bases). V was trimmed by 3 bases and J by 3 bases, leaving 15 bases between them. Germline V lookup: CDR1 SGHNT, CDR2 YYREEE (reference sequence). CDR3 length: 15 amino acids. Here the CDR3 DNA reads TGTGCCAGCAGCTCAAGGAGGGGGGGAGACTATGGCTACACCTTC. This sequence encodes CASSSRRGGDYGYTF.

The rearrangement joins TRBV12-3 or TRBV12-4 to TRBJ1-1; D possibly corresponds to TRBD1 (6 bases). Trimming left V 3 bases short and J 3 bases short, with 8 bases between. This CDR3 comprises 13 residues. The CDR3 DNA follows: TGTGCCAGCAGTTTCTCAGGGGACACTGAAGCTTTCTTT. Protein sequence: CASSFSGDTEAFF.

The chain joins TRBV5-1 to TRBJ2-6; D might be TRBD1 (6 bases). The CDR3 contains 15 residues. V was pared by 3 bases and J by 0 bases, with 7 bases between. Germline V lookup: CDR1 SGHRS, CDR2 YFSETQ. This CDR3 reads CASSSDSSGANVLTF. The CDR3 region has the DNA TGCGCCAGCAGCTCGGACAGCTCTGGGGCCAACGTCCTGACTTTC.

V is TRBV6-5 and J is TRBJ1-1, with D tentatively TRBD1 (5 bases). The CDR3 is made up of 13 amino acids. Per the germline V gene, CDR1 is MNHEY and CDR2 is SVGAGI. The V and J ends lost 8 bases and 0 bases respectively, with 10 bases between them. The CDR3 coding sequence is TGTGCCAGCCGCAAGGGGATGAACACTGAAGCTTTCTTT. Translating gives CASRKGMNTEAFF.

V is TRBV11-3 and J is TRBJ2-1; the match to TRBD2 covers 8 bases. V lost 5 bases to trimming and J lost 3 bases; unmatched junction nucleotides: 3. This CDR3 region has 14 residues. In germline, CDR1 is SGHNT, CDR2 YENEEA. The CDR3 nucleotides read TGTGCCAGCAGCGACGGGACTAGCTACAATGAGCAGTTCTTC. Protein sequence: CASSDGTSYNEQFF. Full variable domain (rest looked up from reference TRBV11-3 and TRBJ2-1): EAGVVQSPRYKIIEKKQPVAFWCNPISGHNTLYWYLQNLGQGPELLIRYENEEAVDDSQLPKDRFSAERLKGVDSTLKIQPAELGDSAVYLCASSDGTSYNEQFFGPGTRLTVL.

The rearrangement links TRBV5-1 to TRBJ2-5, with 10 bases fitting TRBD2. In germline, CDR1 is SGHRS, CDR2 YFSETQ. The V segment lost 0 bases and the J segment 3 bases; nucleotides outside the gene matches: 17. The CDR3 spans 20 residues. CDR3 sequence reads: CASSLGRLAGEQTLEETQYF. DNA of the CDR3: TGCGCCAGCAGCTTGGGGAGGCTAGCGGGGGAACAAACCCTAGAAGAGACCCAGTACTTC.

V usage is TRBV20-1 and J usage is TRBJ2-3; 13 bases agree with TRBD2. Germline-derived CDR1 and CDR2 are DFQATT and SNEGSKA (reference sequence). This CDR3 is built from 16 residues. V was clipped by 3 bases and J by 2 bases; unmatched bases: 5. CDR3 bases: TGCAGTGCTAGTTCAGGACTAGCGGGAGCCACAGATACGCAGTATTTT. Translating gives CSASSGLAGATDTQYF.

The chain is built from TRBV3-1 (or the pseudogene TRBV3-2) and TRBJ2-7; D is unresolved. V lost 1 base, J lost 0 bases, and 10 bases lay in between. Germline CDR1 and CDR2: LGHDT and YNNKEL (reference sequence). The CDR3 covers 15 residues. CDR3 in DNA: TGTGCCAGCAGCCAAGCTGTCACGAGCTCCTACGAGCAGTACTTC. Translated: CASSQAVTSSYEQYF.

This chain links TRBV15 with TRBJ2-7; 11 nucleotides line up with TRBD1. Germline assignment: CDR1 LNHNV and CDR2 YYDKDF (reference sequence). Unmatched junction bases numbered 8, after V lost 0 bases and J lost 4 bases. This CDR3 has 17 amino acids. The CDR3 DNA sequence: TGTGCCACCAGCAGAGATCGAGGACAGGGGGCTTCTTACGAGCAGTACTTC. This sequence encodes CATSRDRGQGASYEQYF.

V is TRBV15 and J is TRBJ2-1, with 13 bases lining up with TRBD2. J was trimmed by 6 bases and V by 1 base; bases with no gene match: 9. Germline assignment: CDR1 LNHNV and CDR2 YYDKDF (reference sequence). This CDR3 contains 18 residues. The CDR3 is CATSRGPGLAGEGNEQFF. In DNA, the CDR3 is TGTGCCACCAGCAGAGGTCCCGGACTAGCGGGAGAGGGCAATGAGCAGTTCTTC.

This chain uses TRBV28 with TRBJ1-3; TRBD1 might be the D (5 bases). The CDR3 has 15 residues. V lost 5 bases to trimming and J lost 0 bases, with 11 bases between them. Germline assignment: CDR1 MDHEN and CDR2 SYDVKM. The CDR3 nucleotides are TGTGCCAGCAGTACCCCGACAGCCTCTGGAAACACCATATATTTT. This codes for CASSTPTASGNTIYF.

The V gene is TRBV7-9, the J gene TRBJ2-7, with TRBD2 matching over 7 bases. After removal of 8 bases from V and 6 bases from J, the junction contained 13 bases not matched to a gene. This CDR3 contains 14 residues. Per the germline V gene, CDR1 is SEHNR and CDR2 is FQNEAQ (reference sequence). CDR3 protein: CASSMGGSLTEQYF. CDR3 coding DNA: TGTGCCAGCTCCATGGGAGGGTCCCTTACCGAGCAGTACTTC.

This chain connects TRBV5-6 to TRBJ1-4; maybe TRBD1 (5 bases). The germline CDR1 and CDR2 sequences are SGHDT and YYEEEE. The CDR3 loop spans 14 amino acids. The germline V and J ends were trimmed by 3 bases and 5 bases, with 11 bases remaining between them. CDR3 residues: CASSSVGGNEKLFF. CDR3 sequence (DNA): TGTGCCAGCAGCTCGGTGGGGGGGAATGAAAAACTGTTTTTT.

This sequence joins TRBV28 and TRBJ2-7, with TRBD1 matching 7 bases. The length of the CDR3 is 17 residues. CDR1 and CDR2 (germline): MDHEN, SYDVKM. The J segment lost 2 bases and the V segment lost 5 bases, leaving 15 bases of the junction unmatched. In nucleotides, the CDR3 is TGTGCCAGCAGTCCAAACGGTTTCTCGGGACAGACCTACGAGCAGTACTTC. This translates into CASSPNGFSGQTYEQYF.

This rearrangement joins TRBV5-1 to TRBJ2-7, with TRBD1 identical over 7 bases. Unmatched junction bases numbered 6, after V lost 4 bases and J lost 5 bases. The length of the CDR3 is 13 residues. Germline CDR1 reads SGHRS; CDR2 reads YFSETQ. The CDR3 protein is CASSGRQGDEQYF. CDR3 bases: TGCGCCAGCAGCGGTAGACAGGGAGACGAGCAGTACTTC.

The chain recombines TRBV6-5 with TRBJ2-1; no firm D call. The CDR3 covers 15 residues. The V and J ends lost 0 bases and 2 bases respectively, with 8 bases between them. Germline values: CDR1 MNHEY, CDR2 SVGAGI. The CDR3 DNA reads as TGTGCCAGCAGTTACTCTCCTAGAACCTACAATGAGCAGTTCTTC. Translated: CASSYSPRTYNEQFF.

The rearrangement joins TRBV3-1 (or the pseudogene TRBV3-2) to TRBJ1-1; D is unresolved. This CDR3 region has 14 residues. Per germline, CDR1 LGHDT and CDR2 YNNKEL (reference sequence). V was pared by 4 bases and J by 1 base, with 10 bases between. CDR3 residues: CASSLSSGNTEAFF. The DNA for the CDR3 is TGTGCCAGCAGCCTCTCTAGTGGGAACACTGAAGCTTTCTTT.

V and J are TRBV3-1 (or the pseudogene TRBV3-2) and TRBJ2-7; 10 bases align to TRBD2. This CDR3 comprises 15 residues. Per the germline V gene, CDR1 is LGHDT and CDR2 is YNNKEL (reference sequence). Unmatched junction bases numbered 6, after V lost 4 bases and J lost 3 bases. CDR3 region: CASSPTASGGYEQYF. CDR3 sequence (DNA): TGTGCCAGCAGCCCCACGGCTAGCGGGGGCTACGAGCAGTACTTC.

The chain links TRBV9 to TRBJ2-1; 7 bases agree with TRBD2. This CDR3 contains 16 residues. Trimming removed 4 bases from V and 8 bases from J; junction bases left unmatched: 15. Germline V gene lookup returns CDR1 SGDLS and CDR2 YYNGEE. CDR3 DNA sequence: TGTGCCAGCAGCCCCCGACTAGCCGGGGCTATGTATGAGCAGTTCTTC. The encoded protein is CASSPRLAGAMYEQFF.

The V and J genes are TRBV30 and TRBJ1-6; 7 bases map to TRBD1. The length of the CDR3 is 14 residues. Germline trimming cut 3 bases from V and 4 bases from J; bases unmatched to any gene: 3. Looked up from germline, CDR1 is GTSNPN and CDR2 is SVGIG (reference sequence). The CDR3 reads CAWRGQSYNSPLHF. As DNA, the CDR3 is TGTGCCTGGAGGGGACAGTCTTATAATTCACCCCTCCACTTT.

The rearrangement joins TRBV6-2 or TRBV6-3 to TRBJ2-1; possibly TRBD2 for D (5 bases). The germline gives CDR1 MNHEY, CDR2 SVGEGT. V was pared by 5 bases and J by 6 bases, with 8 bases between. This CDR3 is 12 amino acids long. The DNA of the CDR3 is TGTGCCAGCAGTACTCTAGCCAATGAGCAGTTCTTC. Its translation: CASSTLANEQFF.

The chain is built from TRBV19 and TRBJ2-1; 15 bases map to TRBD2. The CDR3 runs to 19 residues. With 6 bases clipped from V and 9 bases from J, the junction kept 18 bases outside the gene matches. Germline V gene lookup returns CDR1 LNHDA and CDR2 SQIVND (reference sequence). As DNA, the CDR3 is TGTGCCAGTAGGCCAAGGACTAGCGGGAGGGTTTCAGGTTTGGGTGAGCAGTTCTTC. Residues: CASRPRTSGRVSGLGEQFF.

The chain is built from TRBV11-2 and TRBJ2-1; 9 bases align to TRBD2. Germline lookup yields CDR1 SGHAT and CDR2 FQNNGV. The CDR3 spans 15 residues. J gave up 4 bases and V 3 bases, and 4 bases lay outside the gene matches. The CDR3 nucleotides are TGTGCCAGCAGCTTTATTAGCGGGGGTTACAATGAGCAGTTCTTC. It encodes CASSFISGGYNEQFF.

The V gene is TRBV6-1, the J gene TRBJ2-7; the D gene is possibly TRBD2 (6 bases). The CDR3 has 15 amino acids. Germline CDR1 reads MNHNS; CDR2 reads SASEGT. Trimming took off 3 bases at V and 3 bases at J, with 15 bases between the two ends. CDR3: CASSDYNVGGYEQYF. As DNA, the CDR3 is TGTGCCAGCAGTGATTATAATGTCGGGGGCTACGAGCAGTACTTC.